The entry that follows covers one T cell receptor (beta chain) sequence. Its antigen is still unknown. The sample holds no much larger clone one base away, and base qualities are not on file. For sequencing of the TCRbeta CDR3 region, genomic DNA was extracted from the sorted cells. The immunoSEQ Assay was used to sequence the TCRbeta CDR3 regions. Held by TCRdb, this immuneACCESS table contains in-frame sequences only and omits some clones. Under half of the omission traces to an unresolved V gene where checked; the cause of the rest is unknown. The sample table lists roughly 110,000 clones, around 93% of them with a count of one. The ten largest clonotypes hold approximately 1.3% of the sample. The record originates from a study of OX40 agonist ivuxolimab in advanced cancers. Context from the whole study: Ivuxolimab was a fully human IgG2 agonistic monoclonal antibody targeting the costimulatory receptor OX40 (CD134). Intravenous ivuxolimab was administered to patients every 2 weeks at six dose levels: 0.01, 0.1, 0.3, 1.5, 3 and 10 mg/kg. Among the approximately 50 dose-escalation patients, 19 had hepatocellular carcinoma, approximately 15 melanoma, 9 renal cell carcinoma and 9 head and neck cancer. In the dose-escalation cohort, nearly 85% of patients were male, and the mean age was around 65 years with a range of roughly 23 to 79. Patients were allowed to have had prior anti-PD-1, anti-PD-L1 or anti-CTLA-4 therapy, and approximately 37% of the dose-escalation patients had been treated with checkpoint inhibitors. Partial responses occurred in three dose-escalation patients: two with cutaneous melanoma and one with hepatocellular carcinoma. The purpose of peripheral TCRbeta sequencing was to test whether ivuxolimab changed TCR sequence diversity and led to clonal T-cell expansion. The paper reports the monotherapy dose-escalation portion (N of about 54 patients) of the phase I ivuxolimab trial. Beyond this particular receptor, the publication reports: Which antigens the clonally expanded peripheral T cells were specific for was not determined. At doses of 0.1 to 3.0 mg/kg, clonal expansion of both CD4+ and CD8+ blood T cells was observed from baseline to week 6. In partial responders in the 0.1-3.0 mg/kg groups, normalized peripheral clonal expansion was found to be among the lowest, especially among CD8+ T cells. Low levels of normalized T-cell clonal expansion were also seen in some patients who did not respond. After ivuxolimab, expanded clones were on average more numerous among CD8+ T cells than among CD4+ T cells.

V has 6 bases trimmed and J has 1 base trimmed; junction bases matching no gene number 4. From its cysteine to its phenylalanine, the CDR3 spans 14 amino acids. Of the read, only the CDR3 DNA is kept; its 42 bases are in frame from base 1. The germline V gene specifies MGHDK as CDR1 and SYGVNS as CDR2. Patients with autoimmune disease history or receiving systemic immunosuppression were excluded from the trial. Peripheral blood for TCR sequencing was collected from all dose cohorts at baseline, on cycle 4 day 1, and on cycle 7 day 1. The samples were drawn from a first-in-human, open-label, multicenter phase I dose-escalation trial of ivuxolimab. The trial enrolled adults with locally advanced or metastatic head and neck squamous cell, hepatocellular, melanoma or renal cell carcinoma. Before TCR sequencing, CD4+ T cells and CD8+ T cells from peripheral blood were sorted into separate populations.

Rearrangement joined TRBV25-1 to TRBJ2-5; TRBD1 agrees with 8 junctional bases. This specimen was CD4+ or CD8+ T cells sorted from blood, taken in a trial of the OX40 agonist ivuxolimab. The source is an adult with an advanced solid tumor such as melanoma, head and neck, liver or kidney cancer. The nucleotide sequence is given as TGTGCCAGCAGCGAGGACAGGGCCCAAGAGACCCAGTACTTC. This sequence encodes CASSEDRAQETQYF.